Here is one T cell receptor beta chain with its context. The data are from a study of T cells expressing NK-cell markers. This CDR3 region has 15 residues. Germline V gene sequence: CDR1 MNHEY, CDR2 SMNVEV (reference sequence). From the 5' RACE reads, TCRdb lists one entry per CDR3 protein and no DNA. Its listing shows some 460,000 distinct CDR3 sequences. This chain connects TRBV27 to TRBJ1-2; absent DNA, TCRdb's TRBD1 call cannot be checked. The sequencing sample was made of blood T cells: a sorted CD56 or NKG2C T cell subset, CD4+ or CD8+ T cells, or bulk PBMC T cells (not recorded which). The sequence came from a woman between 45 and 65 years old in good health. This CDR3 reads CASSSGTTRTYGYTF.